This T cell receptor beta chain was sequenced in a study of T cell responses to AZD1222 COVID-19 vaccine. Study results and caveats: Vaccine-associated CD4 TCRs spanned spike, dominant at 160-218 and 743-854.

Repertoires were generated with immunoSEQ multiplex PCR, while TCRdb's copy carries only in-frame clones and drops some. Of around 100,000 clones listed, around 94% were seen once; the top ten hold about 2.2%. About this clone itself: As yet, its antigen is unknown.

Per germline, CDR1 SNHLY and CDR2 FYNNEI. The CDR3 extends over 15 amino acids. V lost 6 bases and J lost 6; bases outside the gene matches: 12. The V and J genes are TRBV2 and TRBJ1-2, with TRBD1 matching 8 bases. The clonotype originates from an adult in good health. Material: peripheral blood, obtained on day 0 of AZD1222 vaccination. The CDR3 bases are TGTGCCAGCAGGTATCAGGGGGCGAGGAACCATGGCTACACCTTC. Translated, it gives CASRYQGARNHGYTF.